The 29 T cell receptor beta chains in this list originate from one sample, sequenced in a study of blood T cell repertoires in COVID-19. The table came from immunoSEQ multiplex PCR; TCRdb's copy has only in-frame clones and leaves some out. The table records under 300,000 clones, 87% of them present only once. The sample comprised PBMCs or T cells enriched from blood (not recorded which). The receptors stem from a woman aged 25 to 39 with acute COVID-19.

The V call is TRBV11-2, the J call TRBJ1-2, with 10 bases aligning to TRBD1. CDR1 is SGHAT, CDR2 FQNNGV, per germline. Trimming cost V 1 base and J 6 bases; bases outside gene matches: 2. The CDR3 sequence is 14 residues long. The CDR3 DNA reads TGTGCCAGCAGCTTAGTTGGGACAGGGGATGGCTACACCTTC. Protein: CASSLVGTGDGYTF.

This chain connects TRBV10-3 to TRBJ1-1, with 9 bases identical to TRBD1. This CDR3 has 15 amino acids. With 7 bases clipped from V and 0 bases from J, the junction kept 6 bases outside the gene matches. Germline V gives CDR1 ENHRY, CDR2 SYGVKD. CDR3 bases: TGTGCCATCAACCCGGGACAGGGCCTGAACACTGAAGCTTTCTTT. This translates into CAINPGQGLNTEAFF.

This chain links TRBV18 with TRBJ1-1, with 8 bases matching TRBD1. V was pared by 3 bases and J by 5 bases, with 5 bases of the junction left unmatched. The CDR3 runs 14 residues. Germline assignment: CDR1 KGHSH and CDR2 LQKENI. CDR3 sequence (DNA): TGTGCCAGCTCACCCAACAGGGGGGAAACTGAAGCTTTCTTT. Translation: CASSPNRGETEAFF.

V gene TRBV15 combines with J gene TRBJ1-4; weak D call: TRBD1 (6 bases). V dropped 1 base and J dropped 0 bases, with 6 bases sitting between them. In germline, CDR1 is LNHNV, CDR2 YYDKDF (reference sequence). The CDR3 contains 15 residues. CDR3 coding DNA: TGTGCCACCAGCAGAGGGACAGCAACTAATGAAAAACTGTTTTTT. It specifies CATSRGTATNEKLFF.

The chain joins TRBV6-1 to TRBJ2-7; TRBD2 matches 9 bases. Trimming at V came to 3 bases and at J to 1 base, leaving 4 bases not matched to a gene. This CDR3 is 15 amino acids long. Per the germline V gene, CDR1 is MNHNS and CDR2 is SASEGT. The CDR3 is CASSDRLAESYEQYF. CDR3 nucleotide sequence: TGTGCCAGCAGTGACAGACTAGCGGAGTCCTACGAGCAGTACTTC.

The chain carries TRBV28 and TRBJ1-6; 9 nucleotides match TRBD1. Germline values: CDR1 MDHEN, CDR2 SYDVKM. Trimming took 6 bases from V and 10 from J; bases not matched to a gene: 7. The length of the CDR3 is 14 residues. DNA of the CDR3: TGTGCCAGCAGACAGGACAGGGGAGGATCACCCCTCCACTTT. Protein sequence: CASRQDRGGSPLHF.

The rearrangement links TRBV28 to TRBJ2-2; tentative D call: TRBD2 (6 bases). The CDR3 runs to 15 residues. V was trimmed by 8 bases and J by 5 bases, leaving 18 bases between them. Looked up from germline, CDR1 is MDHEN and CDR2 is SYDVKM. CDR3 sequence: CASAQGGSGTGELFF. Written as DNA, the CDR3 is TGTGCCAGCGCCCAGGGAGGATCCGGAACCGGGGAGCTGTTTTTT.

This clone has just a few counts. The chain uses TRBV6-2 or TRBV6-3 and TRBJ2-7, with 7 bases that match TRBD1. This CDR3 has 15 residues. CDR1 and CDR2 (germline): MNHEY, SVGEGT. The J segment lost 1 base and the V segment lost 5 bases, leaving 8 bases of the junction unmatched. The chain's CDR3 is CASSETGSASYEQYF. The CDR3 DNA follows: TGTGCCAGCAGTGAGACAGGGTCGGCTTCCTACGAGCAGTACTTC.

The chain uses TRBV7-8 and TRBJ1-1, with D unclear. Germline V CDR1 and CDR2: SGHVS, FQNEAQ. CDR3 length: 15 residues. V was clipped by 2 bases and J by 1 base, with 11 bases between them. DNA for the CDR3: TGTGCCAGCAGCTTATGGGTCGGGGAGAACACTGAAGCTTTCTTT. It encodes CASSLWVGENTEAFF.

V usage is TRBV5-6 and J usage is TRBJ2-3; maybe TRBD1 (6 bases). V was pared by 2 bases and J by 3 bases, with 16 bases between. This CDR3 is 16 amino acids long. Germline-derived CDR1 and CDR2 are SGHDT and YYEEEE. In DNA form, the CDR3 reads TGTGCCAGCAGCTTTGAGGGGACACAAAATACAGATACGCAGTATTTT. Translating gives CASSFEGTQNTDTQYF.

The chain is built from TRBV10-2 and TRBJ2-7; TRBD1 agrees at 8 bases. In germline, CDR1 is WSHSY, CDR2 SAAADI. V was pared by 3 bases and J by 2 bases, with 15 bases of the junction left unmatched. This CDR3 is built from 18 residues. The CDR3 spells CASSEGAGGAKSAYEQYF. CDR3 nucleotide sequence: TGCGCCAGCAGTGAAGGGGCAGGGGGCGCGAAGTCGGCCTACGAGCAGTACTTC.

The CDR3 spells CASSIRQGPYNEQFF. Written as DNA, the CDR3 is TGTGCCAGTAGTATAAGACAGGGTCCCTACAATGAGCAGTTCTTC. The rearrangement joins TRBV19 to TRBJ2-1; 7 nucleotides match TRBD1. Germline V lookup: CDR1 LNHDA, CDR2 SQIVND (reference sequence). J gave up 2 bases and V 2 bases, and 3 bases lay outside the gene matches. The CDR3 has 15 amino acids.

The chain is built from TRBV30 and TRBJ2-7, with TRBD1 identical over 7 bases. Looked up from germline, CDR1 is GTSNPN and CDR2 is SVGIG (reference sequence). V was clipped by 0 bases and J by 4 bases; unmatched bases: 9. This CDR3 contains 15 residues. As DNA, the CDR3 is TGTGCCTGGAGTGTATCAGGGGGATCTGGTTACGAGCAGTACTTC. Protein: CAWSVSGGSGYEQYF.

The chain employs TRBV23-1 and TRBJ2-1; TRBD1 matches at 8 bases. TRBV23-1 is reported as an ORF; its role is uncertain. This CDR3 spans 15 amino acids. The V segment lost 4 bases and the J segment 4 bases; nucleotides outside the gene matches: 6. The CDR3 loop reads CASSLQGQVYNEQFF. The CDR3, as DNA: TGCGCCAGCAGTCTCCAGGGACAGGTATACAATGAGCAGTTCTTC.

The chain is built from TRBV2 and TRBJ1-6; 8 nucleotides match TRBD1. The trim removed 2 bases at V and 10 bases at J, leaving 7 bases unmatched. Germline V gives CDR1 SNHLY, CDR2 FYNNEI. The CDR3 has 15 amino acids. DNA for the CDR3: TGTGCCAGCAGTGAAATAGGACAGGGTATCTCACCCCTCCACTTT. Translating gives CASSEIGQGISPLHF.

The chain combines TRBV7-9 with TRBJ2-5, with 8 bases lining up with TRBD1. Germline lookup yields CDR1 SEHNR and CDR2 FQNEAQ (reference sequence). The trim removed 5 bases at V and 4 bases at J, leaving 9 bases unmatched. The CDR3 totals 15 residues. As DNA, the CDR3 is TGTGCCAGCAGCGCCAATGACAGGGGCCCAGAGACCCAGTACTTC. This sequence encodes CASSANDRGPETQYF.

The rearrangement joins TRBV7-9 to TRBJ2-3; 8 nucleotides match TRBD1. V shed 5 bases and J 3 bases; nucleotides not matched to a gene: 4. CDR3 length equals 14 residues. Germline CDR1 reads SEHNR; CDR2 reads FQNEAQ (reference sequence). CDR3 sequence (DNA): TGTGCCAGCAGCGGACAGGGTGGGACAGATACGCAGTATTTT. Protein: CASSGQGGTDTQYF.

The V gene is TRBV7-6, the J gene TRBJ1-3, with D unresolved. Germline CDR1 is SGHVS and CDR2 is FNYEAQ. V was shortened by 1 base and J by 0 bases, with 10 bases between the two germline ends. CDR3 size: 16 residues. CDR3 residues: CASSLGQASSGNTIYF. DNA of the CDR3: TGTGCCAGCAGCTTAGGTCAGGCAAGCTCTGGAAACACCATATATTTT. Complete variable domain (other parts from reference TRBV7-6 and TRBJ1-3): GAGVSQSPRYKVTKRGQDVALRCDPISGHVSLYWYRQALGQGPEFLTYFNYEAQQDKSGLPNDRFSAERPEGSISTLTIQRTEQRDSAMYRCASSLGQASSGNTIYFGEGSWLTVV.

The V call is TRBV6-5, the J call TRBJ1-5; a weak D match, TRBD1 (6 bases). The CDR3 runs 16 residues. Germline V CDR1 and CDR2: MNHEY, SVGAGI. Trimming stripped 2 bases from V and 2 bases from J, with 13 bases between. CDR3 residues: CASSYRFGGGNQPQHF. DNA of the CDR3: TGTGCCAGCAGTTACCGGTTTGGGGGCGGCAATCAGCCCCAGCATTTT.

The chain links TRBV19 to TRBJ1-6; TRBD1 is a possible D gene (5 bases). Deletions cut 4 bases from V and 9 bases from J, with 13 bases between. This CDR3 is 14 amino acids long. Germline V gene data show CDR1 as LNHDA and CDR2 as SQIVND (reference sequence). The CDR3 loop reads CASSTGLISSPLHF. Written as DNA, the CDR3 is TGTGCCAGTAGTACAGGGCTGATAAGTTCACCCCTCCACTTT.

This rearrangement joins TRBV18 to TRBJ2-2; TRBD2 might be the D (6 bases). The CDR3 length is 15 residues. Trimming pared 4 bases from V and 7 bases from J, leaving 16 bases between. Germline lookup yields CDR1 KGHSH and CDR2 LQKENI. The CDR3 nucleotides are TGTGCCAGCTCACGTGAGACTAGGATTGGCGGGGAGCTGTTTTTT. As protein: CASSRETRIGGELFF.

This chain uses TRBV3-1 (or the pseudogene TRBV3-2) with TRBJ2-2; 8 positions match TRBD2. Germline V gene data show CDR1 as LGHDT and CDR2 as YNNKEL (reference sequence). The CDR3 totals 20 residues. V was pared by 1 base and J by 0 bases, with 13 bases of the junction left unmatched. The CDR3 sequence is CASSQVPLMAGGANTGELFF. The CDR3 DNA sequence: TGTGCCAGCAGCCAAGTTCCCCTGATGGCGGGAGGCGCGAACACCGGGGAGCTGTTTTTT.

The table lists this clone with a count of one. V gene TRBV20-1 combines with J gene TRBJ1-1; the D gene is possibly TRBD1 (5 bases). CDR1 is DFQATT and CDR2 is SNEGSKA in the germline V gene (reference sequence). The germline V and J ends were trimmed by 0 bases and 8 bases, with 7 bases remaining between them. CDR3 length: 11 amino acids. The CDR3: CSAREAGEAFF. The CDR3 DNA reads as TGCAGTGCTAGAGAGGCAGGGGAAGCTTTCTTT.

The J gene is TRBJ2-2, the V gene TRBV5-1, with 7 bases matching TRBD1. This CDR3 region has 15 residues. V lost 2 bases to trimming and J lost 0 bases; unmatched junction nucleotides: 1. Germline V lookup: CDR1 SGHRS, CDR2 YFSETQ. The CDR3 region is CASSFQGANTGELFF. CDR3 in DNA: TGCGCCAGCAGCTTCCAGGGGGCGAACACCGGGGAGCTGTTTTTT.

The chain links TRBV10-1 to TRBJ1-6, with a weak D call TRBD1 (5 bases). CDR1 WNHNN and CDR2 SYGVQD come from the germline V gene (reference sequence). The CDR3 covers 15 residues. V was pared by 3 bases and J by 7 bases, with 13 bases between. The chain's CDR3 is CASSEGGGTNSPLHF. The CDR3 nucleotides are TGCGCCAGCAGTGAAGGTGGGGGGACGAATTCACCCCTCCACTTT.

Remarks on this clone: The same CDR3 arises from other DNA sequences in this sample as well. The chain couples TRBV4-1 to TRBJ1-6, with D maybe TRBD1 (5 bases). V was pared by 4 bases and J by 5 bases, with 12 bases between. CDR1 and CDR2 from the germline V gene are MGHRA and YSYEKL. This CDR3 contains 15 residues. The CDR3 protein is CASSPQGEHNSPLHF. The DNA of the CDR3 is TGCGCCAGCAGCCCTCAGGGCGAGCATAATTCACCCCTCCACTTT.

This clone is a singleton in its sample. The chain's CDR3 is CASSQPSGPMANEQFF. The CDR3 nucleotides read TGTGCCAGCAGCCAACCTAGCGGTCCCATGGCCAATGAGCAGTTCTTC. The chain employs TRBV14 and TRBJ2-1; 7 bases map to TRBD2. The CDR3 loop spans 16 amino acids. V lost 2 bases and J lost 6; bases outside the gene matches: 10. Looked up from germline, CDR1 is SGHDN and CDR2 is FVKESK.

The chain is built from TRBV2 and TRBJ1-1; 7 bases map to TRBD1. Germline CDR1 is SNHLY and CDR2 is FYNNEI. CDR3 length equals 13 residues. CDR3 protein: CATETGFNTEAFF. For the CDR3, the DNA is TGTGCAACGGAGACAGGGTTCAACACTGAAGCTTTCTTT.

This rearrangement joins TRBV6-2 or TRBV6-3 to TRBJ2-3, with TRBD2 matching 13 bases. The junction had 6 bases not matched to a gene; V was cut back by 0 bases and J by 0 bases. CDR3 length equals 19 residues. Germline values: CDR1 MNHEY, CDR2 SVGEGT. CDR3 bases: TGTGCCAGCAGTTACTCAAGACTAGCGGGAGGCTTAAGCACAGATACGCAGTATTTT. Protein sequence: CASSYSRLAGGLSTDTQYF.